These 15 T cell receptor beta chains share one sample of origin, sequenced in a study of blood T cells in healthy people across ages. For the second PCR, which ran for about 7 to 11 cycles, a sample-barcoded 5' primer and a J-beta primer mix were used. MiXCR, applied by TCRdb to the 5' RACE reads, yields one record per CDR3 protein. Altogether over a million distinct CDR3 sequences are present, approximately 60% being singletons, with the ten largest covering roughly 7%. The source material was blood. All receptors come from a man younger than 30 in good health.

This clonotype showed up just once. This chain joins TRBV6-5 and TRBJ2-7; 9 positions match TRBD1. Trimming removed 6 bases from V and 3 bases from J; junction bases left unmatched: 9. Per germline, CDR1 MNHEY and CDR2 SVGAGI. This CDR3 spans 15 amino acids. CDR3 sequence reads: CASRPDGTGSYEQYF. CDR3 sequence (DNA): TGTGCCAGCAGACCCGATGGGACAGGGAGCTACGAGCAGTACTTC.

This clonotype was picked up one time. The V and J genes are TRBV2 and TRBJ2-1; D may be TRBD1 (6 bases). The CDR3 is 15 amino acids. The V and J ends lost 0 bases and 7 bases respectively, with 13 bases between them. The germline CDR1 and CDR2 sequences are SNHLY and FYNNEI. CDR3 DNA: TGTGCCAGCAGTGAAGCCACAGGGATGGGGAATGAGCAGTTCTTC. Translating it yields CASSEATGMGNEQFF.

The V and J genes are TRBV20-1 and TRBJ2-1; the D is unclear. This CDR3 is built from 16 residues. Germline V lookup: CDR1 DFQATT, CDR2 SNEGSKA (reference sequence). V was trimmed by 7 bases and J by 2 bases, leaving 21 bases between them. Here the CDR3 DNA reads TGCAGTGGCCTCAAATTAGCAGCCCGTCCCTACAATGAGCAGTTCTTC. This codes for CSGLKLAARPYNEQFF.

The sample holds a few counts of this clonotype. The chain recombines TRBV29-1 with TRBJ2-3, with 10 bases matching TRBD2. This CDR3 is 14 amino acids long. CDR1 and CDR2 from the germline V gene are SQVTM and ANQGSEA. The ends lost 3 bases at V and 2 bases at J; junction bases unmatched: 2. This CDR3 reads CSVDLAGVTDTQYF. The CDR3 DNA follows: TGCAGCGTTGATCTAGCGGGGGTCACAGATACGCAGTATTTT.

The genes are TRBV5-1 and TRBJ1-1; TRBD1 might be the D (5 bases). Trimming stripped 1 base from V and 0 bases from J, with 13 bases between. Germline CDR1 and CDR2: SGHRS and YFSETQ. CDR3 length: 16 residues. The chain's CDR3 is CASSLIPDTMNTEAFF. In DNA, the CDR3 is TGCGCCAGCAGCTTGATACCGGACACCATGAACACTGAAGCTTTCTTT.

This clonotype was seen a few times. Here the CDR3 reads CASSLDPGSGGYTF. The CDR3 DNA follows: TGTGCCAGCAGCTTAGATCCCGGGTCTGGTGGCTACACCTTC. The chain recombines TRBV7-8 with TRBJ1-2; D gene ambiguous. The V gene lost 1 base and the J gene lost 7 bases, with 13 bases spanning the gap. In germline, CDR1 is SGHVS, CDR2 FQNEAQ. This CDR3 is built from 14 residues. The full variable domain, its missing parts supplied by reference TRBV7-8 and TRBJ1-2, is GAGVSQSPRYKVAKRGQDVALRCDPISGHVSLFWYQQALGQGPEFLTYFQNEAQLDKSGLPSDRFFAERPEGSVSTLKIQRTQQEDSAVYLCASSLDPGSGGYTFGSGTRLTVV.

The chain employs TRBV7-2 and TRBJ2-6; D unresolved. The germline V gene has CDR1 SGHTA and CDR2 FQGNSA. The CDR3 totals 16 residues. Deletions cut 4 bases from V and 2 bases from J, with 12 bases between. CDR3 sequence: CASSSQTGTGANVLTF. The CDR3 nucleotides read TGTGCCAGCAGCTCCCAAACGGGTACTGGGGCCAACGTCCTGACTTTC.

This sequence joins TRBV20-1 and TRBJ2-3; a possible D gene is TRBD2 (7 bases). There are 16 residues in the CDR3. V was trimmed by 5 bases and J by 3 bases, leaving 21 bases between them. Germline CDR1 DFQATT, CDR2 SNEGSKA (reference sequence). CDR3 coding DNA: TGCAGTGCTGGGGGGGGCCATTTATTTTCTACAGATACGCAGTATTTT. Amino acids: CSAGGGHLFSTDTQYF.

The gene calls are TRBV7-9 and TRBJ2-1; 14 nucleotides match TRBD2. CDR1 is SEHNR, CDR2 FQNEAQ, per germline (reference sequence). The ends lost 5 bases at V and 8 bases at J; junction bases unmatched: 8. CDR3 length equals 16 residues. CDR3 sequence: CASSPKTSGGAHEQFF. The CDR3 DNA is TGTGCCAGCAGCCCGAAGACTAGCGGGGGGGCCCATGAGCAGTTCTTC. The full variable domain, with the rest looked up from reference TRBV7-9 and TRBJ2-1, is DTGVSQNPRHKITKRGQNVTFRCDPISEHNRLYWYRQTLGQGPEFLTYFQNEAQLEKSRLLSDRFSAERPKGSFSTLEIQRTEQGDSAMYLCASSPKTSGGAHEQFFGPGTRLTVL.

The rearrangement links TRBV2 to TRBJ2-3, with D uncertain. Germline V gives CDR1 SNHLY, CDR2 FYNNEI. The CDR3 runs 16 residues. V was trimmed by 2 bases and J by 0 bases, leaving 12 bases between them. The CDR3 DNA is TGTGCCAGCAGTGAATTTGTGGTACCTAGCACAGATACGCAGTATTTT. The encoded protein is CASSEFVVPSTDTQYF. Looking up the rest from reference TRBV2 and TRBJ2-3 gives the full variable domain: EPEVTQTPSHQVTQMGQEVILRCVPISNHLYFYWYRQILGQKVEFLVSFYNNEISEKSEIFDDQFSVERPDGSNFTLKIRSTKLEDSAMYFCASSEFVVPSTDTQYFGPGTRLTVL.

The V and J genes are TRBV11-1 and TRBJ2-7; TRBD1 might be the D (5 bases). Near its end, the DNA agrees better with TRBJ2-5, so the J call may be wrong. CDR3 size: 14 residues. Germline values: CDR1 SGHAT, CDR2 FQDESV (reference sequence). The CDR3 DNA is TGTGCCAGCAGCTTACCAGGGTCTGTAGAGACCCAGTACTTC. It translates to CASSLPGSVETQYF.

The J gene is TRBJ2-4, the V gene TRBV4-2; unclear D gene. Near its end, the DNA agrees better with TRBJ2-7, so the J call may be wrong. CDR3 length: 13 amino acids. Germline V CDR1 and CDR2: LGHNA, YNFKEQ. CDR3 protein: CASSHGLTYEQYF. CDR3 sequence (DNA): TGTGCCAGCAGCCATGGATTAACTTACGAGCAGTACTTC.

The chain uses TRBV11-3 and TRBJ2-3; no clear D. The germline V gene encodes CDR1 SGHNT and CDR2 YENEEA. Between the trimmed V and J ends, which lost 5 bases and 4 bases, there was a span of 13 bases. The CDR3 covers 14 residues. The CDR3 region has the DNA TGTGCCAGCAGCCCCGACGACGGGTCAGATACGCAGTATTTT. This sequence encodes CASSPDDGSDTQYF.

This clonotype turned up a few times. This chain links TRBV10-3 with TRBJ2-4; D might be TRBD2 (5 bases). The J call is in doubt because the DNA end fits TRBJ2-7 better. CDR1 is ENHRY, CDR2 SYGVKD, per germline. The CDR3 covers 12 residues. The CDR3 DNA sequence: TGTGCCATCAGTGAAAGAGGGTACGAGCAGTACTTC. Protein: CAISERGYEQYF.

The chain has TRBV7-9 and TRBJ2-5; TRBD1 might be the D (6 bases). Germline V gene sequence: CDR1 SEHNR, CDR2 FQNEAQ (reference sequence). CDR3 length: 15 residues. Trimming shortened V by 1 base and J by 3 bases, and 12 bases separated the two germline ends. The chain's CDR3 is CASSLVTGIEETQYF. The CDR3 region has the DNA TGTGCCAGCAGCTTAGTTACAGGGATCGAAGAGACCCAGTACTTC.